What follows is one T cell receptor beta chain and its context. Its target is unknown. The data are from a study of chemoradiotherapy in HPV16-positive cancers. The wider study: Functional T-cell assays on two HPV16-positive patients' cells defined candidate HPV-specific clones and common TCR motifs. Study-wide findings and caveats: Functional assays defining HPV-specific T cells used only a couple of HPV16-positive patients.

Repeated repertoire sampling spanned the course of chemoradiotherapy. Germline CDR1 is SGHDN and CDR2 is FVKESK. The CDR3 length is 11 residues. Trimming took 2 bases from V and 9 from J, leaving 5 bases between them. The repertoire was sequenced with immunoSEQ multiplex PCR; TCRdb's copy has only in-frame clones and lacks some. This sample yields roughly 34,000 clones, of which approximately 90% are seen a single time; about 2.1% belongs to the top ten. This receptor was taken from a human donor with HPV-associated anogenital cancer. The sequences come from blood, collected from a patient who underwent chemoradiotherapy. The chain carries TRBV14 and TRBJ2-1; D gene uncertain. The CDR3 region is CASSQLGEQFF. The CDR3, as DNA: TGTGCCAGCAGCCAACTCGGTGAGCAGTTCTTC.